The sequence of this T cell receptor beta chain was determined in a study of T cell changes during pregnancy in multiple sclerosis. The CDR3 extends over 15 amino acids. V dropped 3 bases and J dropped 2 bases, with 12 bases sitting between them. The V gene's germline CDR1 is MNHNS and CDR2 SASEGT. TCRdb's copy holds only in-frame clones and misses some; the assay was immunoSEQ multiplex PCR. The sample includes roughly 69,000 clones, around 92% of them seen just once. The chain joins TRBV6-1 to TRBJ2-3; D is perhaps TRBD2 (6 bases). The clonotype originates from a female donor with multiple sclerosis, enrolled in a pregnancy study. The material sequenced was peripheral blood, taken after pregnancy. The CDR3 reads CASSEGAGPTDTQYF. The DNA for the CDR3 is TGTGCCAGCAGTGAGGGTGCGGGACCCACAGATACGCAGTATTTT.